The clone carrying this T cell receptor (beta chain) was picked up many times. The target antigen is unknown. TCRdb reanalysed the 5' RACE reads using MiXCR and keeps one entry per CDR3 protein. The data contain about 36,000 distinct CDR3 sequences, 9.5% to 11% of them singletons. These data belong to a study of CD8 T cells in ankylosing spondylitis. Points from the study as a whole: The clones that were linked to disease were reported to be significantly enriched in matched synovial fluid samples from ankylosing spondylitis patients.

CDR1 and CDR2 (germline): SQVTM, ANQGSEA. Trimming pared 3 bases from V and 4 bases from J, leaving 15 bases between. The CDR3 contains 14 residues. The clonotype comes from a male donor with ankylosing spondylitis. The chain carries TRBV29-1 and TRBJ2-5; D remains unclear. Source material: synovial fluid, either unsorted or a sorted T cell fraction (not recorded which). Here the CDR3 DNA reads TGCAGCGTTGACGGTGGGTTTGTTGGAGAGACCCAGTACTTC. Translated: CSVDGGFVGETQYF.